Included here is one TCR beta chain sequence, with context. Its antigen is undetermined. It was with a sample-barcoded 5' primer and a J-beta primer mix that a second PCR of roughly 7 to 12 cycles was run. TCRdb redid the calling of the 5' RACE reads with MiXCR, one entry per CDR3 protein. The data show roughly 1.5 million distinct CDR3 sequences, 40% to 45% seen once. CDR1 is SEHNR and CDR2 is FQNEAQ in the germline V gene (reference sequence). V was clipped by 7 bases and J by 2 bases, with 20 bases between them. The CDR3 totals 16 residues. This record belongs to a study of blood T cells in healthy people across ages. Study-wide findings and caveats: Diversity estimated from one million T cells was considered an underestimate.

The chain is built from TRBV7-9 and TRBJ1-1; D perhaps matches TRBD1 (6 bases). The sequencing input was blood. The sequence derives from a woman between 18 and 30 years old in good health. The CDR3 DNA is TGTGCCAGCACCGGAAGGTACGGGGGGCGAAACACTGAAGCTTTCTTT. It translates to CASTGRYGGRNTEAFF.